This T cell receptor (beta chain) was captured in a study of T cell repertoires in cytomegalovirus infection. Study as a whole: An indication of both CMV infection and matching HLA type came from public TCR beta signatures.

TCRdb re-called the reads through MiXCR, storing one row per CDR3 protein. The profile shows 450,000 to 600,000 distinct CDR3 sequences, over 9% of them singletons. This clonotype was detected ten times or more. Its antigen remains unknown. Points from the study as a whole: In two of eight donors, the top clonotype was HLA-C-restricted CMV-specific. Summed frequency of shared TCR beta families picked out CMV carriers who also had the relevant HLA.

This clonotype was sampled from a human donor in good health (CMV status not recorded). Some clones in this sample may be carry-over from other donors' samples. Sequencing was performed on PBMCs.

The CDR3 DNA reads TGTGCCAGCAGTTTCGCCAGGGGCAGCGAAAAACTGTTTTTT. The encoded protein is CASSFARGSEKLFF. This chain joins TRBV12-3 or TRBV12-4 and TRBJ1-4, with a possible D match to TRBD1 (6 bases). This CDR3 contains 14 residues. The V and J ends lost 3 bases and 8 bases respectively, with 13 bases between them.